The 29 T cell receptor beta chains below all came from one sample that was sequenced in a study of vaccination effects on CD4 cells after COVID-19. Pools of viral peptides were used by the ViraFEST assay to expand antigen-specific CD4+ T cells ahead of sequencing. Following a 10-day culture, CD4+ T cells were purified. Participants got two doses of BNT162b2 or mRNA-1273 vaccine. These receptors' antigens are unknown. The protocol was immunoSEQ multiplex PCR, while the TCRdb copy is restricted to in-frame clones and leaves out a portion. This table has tens of thousands of clones, 70% to 85% appearing once. The specimen was CD4+ T cells from PBMCs cultured with HCoV-229E spike peptides, collected after COVID-19 vaccination. These receptors all stem from a human donor who received a COVID-19 vaccine.

V usage is TRBV5-1 and J usage is TRBJ2-3, with TRBD2 as a possible D gene (5 bases). Germline values: CDR1 SGHRS, CDR2 YFSETQ. The CDR3 contains 13 residues. V was cut by 2 bases and J by 1 base, with 5 bases left in between. The CDR3 nucleotides read TGCGCCAGCAGCTTTAGCGGCACAGATACGCAGTATTTT. Amino acid sequence: CASSFSGTDTQYF.

J is TRBJ1-1 and V is TRBV10-3, with 8 bases aligning to TRBD1. The CDR3 runs 14 residues. Germline assignment: CDR1 ENHRY and CDR2 SYGVKD. V lost 4 bases, J lost 4 bases, and 5 bases stayed unmatched. CDR3 nucleotide sequence: TGTGCCATCAGTGTGACAGGGGAGAGCACTGAAGCTTTCTTT. Translation: CAISVTGESTEAFF.

The genes are TRBV5-5 and TRBJ1-3; no clear D. There are 15 residues in the CDR3. V was clipped by 2 bases and J by 0 bases, with 9 bases between them. Per germline, CDR1 SGHKS and CDR2 YYEKEE (reference sequence). The CDR3 protein is CASSFDPSSGNTIYF. In DNA, the CDR3 is TGTGCCAGCAGCTTTGACCCGAGCTCTGGAAACACCATATATTTT.

The gene calls are TRBV6-5 and TRBJ1-1, with D maybe TRBD1 (5 bases). V shed 6 bases and J shed 0 bases, with 11 bases lying between them. CDR3 length: 14 residues. Germline-derived CDR1 and CDR2 are MNHEY and SVGAGI. The CDR3 here is CASRKGQMNTEAFF. CDR3 coding DNA: TGTGCCAGCAGGAAGGGGCAGATGAACACTGAAGCTTTCTTT.

This rearrangement joins TRBV19 to TRBJ1-6; 8 bases are shared with TRBD1. V dropped 5 bases and J dropped 8; count of bases not matched to a gene: 5. The germline gives CDR1 LNHDA, CDR2 SQIVND (reference sequence). The CDR3 covers 14 residues. The CDR3 spells CASSWQGAYSPLHF. The DNA for the CDR3 is TGTGCCAGTAGTTGGCAGGGGGCCTATTCACCCCTCCACTTT.

V is TRBV14 and J is TRBJ1-4, with D tentatively TRBD1 (6 bases). The CDR3 is 17 residues long. The V and J ends lost 3 bases and 0 bases respectively, with 14 bases between them. Per germline, CDR1 SGHDN and CDR2 FVKESK. DNA for the CDR3: TGTGCCAGCAGCCATCCGACAGGAGGAGCAACTAATGAAAAACTGTTTTTT. This translates into CASSHPTGGATNEKLFF. Drawing the rest from reference TRBV14 and TRBJ1-4, the complete variable domain is EAGVTQFPSHSVIEKGQTVTLRCDPISGHDNLYWYRRVMGKEIKFLLHFVKESKQDESGMPNNRFLAERTGGTYSTLKVQPAELEDSGVYFCASSHPTGGATNEKLFFGSGTQLSVL.

This clone was observed a handful of times. The chain couples TRBV7-3 to TRBJ1-6; D ambiguous. V lost 3 bases and J lost 5, with 11 bases in between. The germline V gene encodes CDR1 SGHTA and CDR2 FQGTGA. The CDR3 sequence is 15 residues long. The CDR3 DNA reads TGTGCCAGCAGCTTTGACGGGAACAATAATTCACCCCTCCACTTT. Translating gives CASSFDGNNNSPLHF.

The chain recombines TRBV28 with TRBJ1-1; 7 bases align to TRBD1. The V gene's germline CDR1 is MDHEN and CDR2 SYDVKM. The CDR3 has 16 residues. With 5 bases clipped from V and 4 bases from J, the junction kept 13 bases outside the gene matches. CDR3 nucleotide sequence: TGTGCCAGCAGTATGACAGGGAGCGCCTTGCTCACTGAAGCTTTCTTT. Protein sequence: CASSMTGSALLTEAFF.

V gene TRBV7-2 combines with J gene TRBJ2-5; D not resolved. Germline CDR1 is SGHTA and CDR2 is FQGNSA. The CDR3 has 13 residues. V was clipped by 3 bases and J by 4 bases, with 9 bases between them. CDR3 loop: CASSFLGGETQYF. DNA for the CDR3: TGTGCCAGCAGCTTCTTGGGTGGAGAGACCCAGTACTTC.

This chain joins TRBV6-6 and TRBJ1-1, with D possibly TRBD1 on 5 matching bases. Trimming removed 6 bases from V and 5 bases from J, with 13 bases in between. Germline V gene sequence: CDR1 MNHNY, CDR2 SVGAGI (reference sequence). CDR3 length equals 13 residues. The CDR3 protein is CASSREGLTEAFF. Written as DNA, the CDR3 is TGTGCCAGCAGCCGTGAGGGACTTACTGAAGCTTTCTTT.

The genes are TRBV6-5 and TRBJ1-2; D is perhaps TRBD1 (6 bases). CDR3 length equals 14 residues. V dropped 5 bases and J dropped 7 bases, with 17 bases sitting between them. CDR1 and CDR2 (germline): MNHEY, SVGAGI. The CDR3 DNA sequence: TGTGCCAGCAGTCCTTCCCGACAGGCAGGTGGCTACACCTTC. This gives the protein CASSPSRQAGGYTF.

The chain carries TRBV18 and TRBJ2-5; maybe TRBD1 (6 bases). Trimming pared 6 bases from V and 0 bases from J, leaving 11 bases between. Germline V gene data show CDR1 as KGHSH and CDR2 as LQKENI. This CDR3 contains 14 residues. CDR3 loop: CASSRQEYQETQYF. CDR3 in DNA: TGTGCCAGCTCCAGACAGGAGTACCAAGAGACCCAGTACTTC.

The chain combines TRBV19 with TRBJ2-5, with D tentatively TRBD2 (5 bases). Looked up from germline, CDR1 is LNHDA and CDR2 is SQIVND (reference sequence). The V and J ends lost 5 bases and 5 bases respectively, with 18 bases between them. There are 15 residues in the CDR3. The CDR3 DNA reads as TGTGCCAGTAGTCCTCGAGACTATCCTCGGGAGACCCAGTACTTC. Its translation: CASSPRDYPRETQYF.

J is TRBJ1-5 and V is TRBV4-1; D is uncertain. Germline CDR1 MGHRA, CDR2 YSYEKL. The CDR3 has 16 residues. V was trimmed by 2 bases and J by 1 base, leaving 12 bases between them. The CDR3 region is CASSQSEFRSNQPQHF. CDR3 nucleotide sequence: TGCGCCAGCAGCCAATCGGAGTTTAGAAGCAATCAGCCCCAGCATTTT.

This clone has a handful of counts. The rearrangement uses TRBV9 and TRBJ1-2, with 8 bases identical to TRBD1. Looked up from germline, CDR1 is SGDLS and CDR2 is YYNGEE. The CDR3 has 15 residues. With 4 bases clipped from V and 3 bases from J, the junction kept 8 bases outside the gene matches. The CDR3 region has the DNA TGTGCCAGCAGCCCCAGACAGGGGAGTGACTATGGCTACACCTTC. Protein sequence: CASSPRQGSDYGYTF.

The V gene is TRBV6-1, the J gene TRBJ2-5; D possibly corresponds to TRBD1 (5 bases). Trimming removed 1 base from V and 9 bases from J, with 18 bases in between. Germline CDR1 MNHNS, CDR2 SASEGT. There are 15 residues in the CDR3. The DNA for the CDR3 is TGTGCCAGCAGTGAAGAGGGATCCTCAGGGCTAGCCCAGTACTTC. Its protein is CASSEEGSSGLAQYF.

The J gene is TRBJ1-1, the V gene TRBV4-1, with D tentatively TRBD1 (6 bases). V lost 3 bases to trimming and J lost 4 bases, with 15 bases between them. This CDR3 has 15 amino acids. In germline, CDR1 is MGHRA, CDR2 YSYEKL. CDR3 residues: CASSQGDTQSTEAFF. CDR3 nucleotides: TGCGCCAGCAGCCAGGGGGACACCCAGAGCACTGAAGCTTTCTTT.

V is TRBV7-8 and J is TRBJ2-7, with no clear D. Per the germline V gene, CDR1 is SGHVS and CDR2 is FQNEAQ. The V and J ends lost 0 bases and 3 bases respectively, with 12 bases between them. The CDR3 length is 15 residues. CDR3 nucleotides: TGTGCCAGCAGCTTAGCCGTGGCCGCCATCTACGAGCAGTACGTC. This encodes CASSLAVAAIYEQYV.

The chain employs TRBV2 and TRBJ2-5; the match to TRBD1 covers 11 bases. The CDR3 totals 16 residues. Trimming at V came to 8 bases and at J to 4 bases, leaving 12 bases not matched to a gene. Germline V gene sequence: CDR1 SNHLY, CDR2 FYNNEI. The CDR3 DNA follows: TGTGCCAGCGGGGGGTCAGGACAGGGGGCATTAGAGACCCAGTACTTC. Its protein product is CASGGSGQGALETQYF.

The rearrangement joins TRBV7-9 to TRBJ2-7, with 9 bases fitting TRBD1. Germline trimming cut 4 bases from V and 3 bases from J; bases unmatched to any gene: 4. Germline CDR1 and CDR2: SEHNR and FQNEAQ (reference sequence). The CDR3 spans 14 residues. CDR3 in DNA: TGTGCCAGCAGCTCACCGACAGGGGGCTACGAGCAGTACGTC. This encodes CASSSPTGGYEQYV.

This clone was seen only once. V usage is TRBV3-1 (or the pseudogene TRBV3-2) and J usage is TRBJ1-2, with 8 positions matching TRBD1. This CDR3 is built from 15 residues. The germline gives CDR1 LGHDT, CDR2 YNNKEL (reference sequence). The J segment lost 8 bases and the V segment lost 6 bases, leaving 14 bases of the junction unmatched. The CDR3 DNA follows: TGTGCCAGCAGGAGAGCACCCCAGGGGGCTGGAGGCTACACCTTC. Its protein is CASRRAPQGAGGYTF.

The chain is built from TRBV6-5 and TRBJ1-5; 7 nucleotides align to TRBD1. After removal of 2 bases from V and 6 bases from J, the junction contained 7 bases not matched to a gene. CDR1 and CDR2 (germline): MNHEY, SVGAGI. The CDR3 covers 15 residues. As DNA, the CDR3 is TGTGCCAGCAGTTACCCCAGGGGGAGCGGTCAGCCCCAGCATTTT. Translated: CASSYPRGSGQPQHF.

V gene TRBV6-2 or TRBV6-3 combines with J gene TRBJ1-2; 11 bases map to TRBD1. After removal of 0 bases from V and 0 bases from J, the junction contained 6 bases not matched to a gene. This CDR3 is 18 amino acids long. Germline CDR1 is MNHEY and CDR2 is SVGEGT. This chain's CDR3 is CASSYSGTGGISNYGYTF. CDR3 bases: TGTGCCAGCAGTTACTCGGGGACAGGGGGAATATCTAACTATGGCTACACCTTC.

The gene calls are TRBV27 and TRBJ1-2; the match to TRBD1 covers 8 bases. In germline, CDR1 is MNHEY, CDR2 SMNVEV (reference sequence). Germline trimming cut 5 bases from V and 4 bases from J; bases unmatched to any gene: 9. The CDR3 covers 15 residues. Written as DNA, the CDR3 is TGTGCCAGCAGTACACTACAGGGGGAGGTCTATGGCTACACCTTC. Residues: CASSTLQGEVYGYTF.

The genes are TRBV11-3 and TRBJ1-4; D unresolved. The germline V gene encodes CDR1 SGHNT and CDR2 YENEEA. Trimming took 1 base from V and 4 from J, leaving 10 bases between them. The CDR3 length is 15 residues. CDR3: CASSLVKNGNEKLFF. The CDR3 DNA reads TGTGCCAGCAGCTTAGTTAAGAATGGTAATGAAAAACTGTTTTTT.

The V gene is TRBV6-5, the J gene TRBJ1-2, with D uncertain. Germline V gene lookup returns CDR1 MNHEY and CDR2 SVGAGI. Trimming shortened V by 5 bases and J by 4 bases, and 5 bases separated the two germline ends. There are 11 residues in the CDR3. The CDR3 nucleotides read TGTGCCAGCAGTCTTACCTATGGCTACACCTTC. Its protein is CASSLTYGYTF.

The V call is TRBV6-5, the J call TRBJ2-3; no definite D call. This CDR3 spans 16 amino acids. Trimming left V 1 base short and J 1 base short, with 12 bases between. Germline CDR1 reads MNHEY; CDR2 reads SVGAGI. The CDR3 here is CASSYWADSGTDTQYF. The CDR3 coding sequence is TGTGCCAGCAGTTACTGGGCAGATTCGGGCACAGATACGCAGTATTTT.

The gene calls are TRBV6-5 and TRBJ2-2; 9 nucleotides match TRBD1. V lost 10 bases to trimming and J lost 5 bases; unmatched junction nucleotides: 11. The CDR3 sequence is 15 residues long. Germline-derived CDR1 and CDR2 are MNHEY and SVGAGI. The CDR3 here is CATTMGTGWTGELFF. Written as DNA, the CDR3 is TGTGCCACTACAATGGGGACAGGGTGGACCGGGGAGCTGTTTTTT.

The chain uses TRBV11-1 and TRBJ2-5, with 9 bases matching TRBD1. Germline CDR1 SGHAT, CDR2 FQDESV (reference sequence). V shed 6 bases, J shed 2 bases, and the junction held 7 bases outside the gene matches. This CDR3 is built from 15 residues. In DNA, the CDR3 is TGTGCCAGCAGTACAGGGGGCGTCGGGCAAGAGACCCAGTACTTC. It translates to CASSTGGVGQETQYF.